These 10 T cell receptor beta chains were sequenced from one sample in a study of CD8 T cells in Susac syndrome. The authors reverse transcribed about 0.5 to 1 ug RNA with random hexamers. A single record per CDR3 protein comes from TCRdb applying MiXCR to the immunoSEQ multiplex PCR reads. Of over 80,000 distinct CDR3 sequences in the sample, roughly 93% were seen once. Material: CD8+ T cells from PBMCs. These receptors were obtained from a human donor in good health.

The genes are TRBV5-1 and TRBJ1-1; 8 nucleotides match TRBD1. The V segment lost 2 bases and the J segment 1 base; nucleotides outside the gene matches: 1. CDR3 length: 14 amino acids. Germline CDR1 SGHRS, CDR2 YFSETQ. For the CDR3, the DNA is TGCGCCAGCAGCTTCAGGGGGCAGAACACTGAAGCTTTCTTT. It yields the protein CASSFRGQNTEAFF.

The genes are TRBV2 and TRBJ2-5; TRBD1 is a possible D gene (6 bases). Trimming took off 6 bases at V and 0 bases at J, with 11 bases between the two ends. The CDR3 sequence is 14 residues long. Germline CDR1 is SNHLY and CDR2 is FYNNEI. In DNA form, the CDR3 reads TGTGCCAGCAGGGCTACAGGGTACCAAGAGACCCAGTACTTC. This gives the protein CASRATGYQETQYF. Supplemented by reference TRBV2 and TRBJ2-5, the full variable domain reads EPEVTQTPSHQVTQMGQEVILRCVPISNHLYFYWYRQILGQKVEFLVSFYNNEISEKSEIFDDQFSVERPDGSNFTLKIRSTKLEDSAMYFCASRATGYQETQYFGPGTRLLVL.

The CDR3 DNA reads as TGTGCCAGCAGTTTAGGGGGAGGGTATGGCTACACCTTC. Amino acids: CASSLGGGYGYTF. The chain uses TRBV12-3 or TRBV12-4 and TRBJ1-2; D unresolved. Trimming took off 1 base at V and 5 bases at J, with 8 bases between the two ends. The CDR3 is 13 amino acids.

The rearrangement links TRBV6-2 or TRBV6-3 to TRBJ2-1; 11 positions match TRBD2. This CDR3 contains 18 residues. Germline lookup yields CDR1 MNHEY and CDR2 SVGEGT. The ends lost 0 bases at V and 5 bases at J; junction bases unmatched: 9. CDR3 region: CASSYSSTSGGHNNEQFF. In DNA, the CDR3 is TGTGCCAGCAGTTACTCGAGTACTAGCGGGGGACACAACAATGAGCAGTTCTTC.

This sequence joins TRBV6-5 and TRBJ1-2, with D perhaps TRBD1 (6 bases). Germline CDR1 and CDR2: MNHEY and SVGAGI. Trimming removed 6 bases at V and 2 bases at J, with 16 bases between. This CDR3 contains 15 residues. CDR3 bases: TGTGCCAGCAGCGATCCCGAGGGACACAACTATGGCTACACCTTC. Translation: CASSDPEGHNYGYTF.

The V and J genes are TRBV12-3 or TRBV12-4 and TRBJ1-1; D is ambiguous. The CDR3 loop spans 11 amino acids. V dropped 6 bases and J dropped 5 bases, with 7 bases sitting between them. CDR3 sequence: CASSQVTEAFF. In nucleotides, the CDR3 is TGTGCCAGCAGCCAAGTTACTGAAGCTTTCTTT.

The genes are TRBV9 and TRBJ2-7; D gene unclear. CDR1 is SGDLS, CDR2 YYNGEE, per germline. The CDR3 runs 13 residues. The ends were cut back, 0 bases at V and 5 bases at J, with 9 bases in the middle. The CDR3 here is CASSVGFGDEQYF. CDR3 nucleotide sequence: TGTGCCAGCAGCGTAGGGTTTGGGGACGAGCAGTACTTC. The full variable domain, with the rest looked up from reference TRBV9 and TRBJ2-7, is DSGVTQTPKHLITATGQRVTLRCSPRSGDLSVYWYQQSLDQGLQFLIQYYNGEERAKGNILERFSAQQFPDLHSELNLSSLELGDSALYFCASSVGFGDEQYFGPGTRLTVT.

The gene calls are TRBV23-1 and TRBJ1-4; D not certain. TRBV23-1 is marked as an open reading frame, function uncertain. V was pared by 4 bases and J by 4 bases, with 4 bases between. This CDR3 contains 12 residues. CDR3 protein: CASSPRNEKLFF. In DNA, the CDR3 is TGCGCCAGCAGTCCACGTAATGAAAAACTGTTTTTT.

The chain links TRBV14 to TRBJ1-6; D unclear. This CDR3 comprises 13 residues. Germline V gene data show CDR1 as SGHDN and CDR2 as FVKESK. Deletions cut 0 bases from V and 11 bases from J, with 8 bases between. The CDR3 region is CASSQDRKAPLHF. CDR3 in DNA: TGTGCCAGCAGCCAAGATCGAAAGGCACCCCTCCACTTT.

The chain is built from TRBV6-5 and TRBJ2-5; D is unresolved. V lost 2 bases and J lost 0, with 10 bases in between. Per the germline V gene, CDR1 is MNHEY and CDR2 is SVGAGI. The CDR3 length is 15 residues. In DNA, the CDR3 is TGTGCCAGCAGTTACCTGGCTGAGTACCAAGAGACCCAGTACTTC. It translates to CASSYLAEYQETQYF.